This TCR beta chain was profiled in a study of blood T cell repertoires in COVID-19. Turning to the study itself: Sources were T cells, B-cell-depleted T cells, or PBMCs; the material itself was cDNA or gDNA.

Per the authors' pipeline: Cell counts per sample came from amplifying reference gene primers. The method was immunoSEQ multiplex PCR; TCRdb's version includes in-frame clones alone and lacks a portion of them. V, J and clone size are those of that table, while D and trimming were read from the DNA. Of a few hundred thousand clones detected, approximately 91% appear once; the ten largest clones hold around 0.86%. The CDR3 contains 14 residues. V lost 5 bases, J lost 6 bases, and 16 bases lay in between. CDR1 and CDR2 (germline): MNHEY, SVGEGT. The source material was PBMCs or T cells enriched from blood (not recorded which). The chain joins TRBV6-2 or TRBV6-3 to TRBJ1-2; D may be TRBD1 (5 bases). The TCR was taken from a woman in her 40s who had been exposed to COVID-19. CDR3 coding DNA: TGTGCCAGCAGTCTAAGACAGAACTACCATGGCTACACCTTC. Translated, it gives CASSLRQNYHGYTF.